A selection of T cell receptor beta chains follows, all from one sample in a study of spatial heterogeneity in lung cancer. TCRdb called the 5' RACE reads again in MiXCR, with one record for every CDR3 protein. This repertoire shows over 15,000 distinct CDR3 sequences, roughly 6% found once; its top ten account for about 25%. The sample was PBMCs, taken at follow-up. The receptors shown here come from a male donor with early-stage non-small cell lung cancer. The CDR3 runs from the conserved cysteine through the conserved F or W.

J gene: TRBJ1-4
V gene: TRBV28
CDR3 protein: CASSLEIRLSSTNEKLFF

J gene: TRBJ2-1
V gene: TRBV7-2
CDR3 protein: CASRVEGTSGYNEQFF

J gene: TRBJ2-3
V gene: TRBV2
CDR3 protein: CASSRRSSAVRDTQYF

J gene: TRBJ2-1
V gene: TRBV14
CDR3 protein: CASSQDWGNEQFF

J gene: TRBJ2-7
V gene: TRBV28
CDR3 protein: CASSQNYEQYF

J gene: TRBJ1-6
V gene: TRBV28
CDR3 protein: CASSFRSNYNSPLHF

J gene: TRBJ2-1
V gene: TRBV5-1
CDR3 protein: CASSLNVGANEQFF

J gene: TRBJ1-3
V gene: TRBV7-2
CDR3 protein: CASSLVGRHSGNTIYF

J gene: TRBJ2-2
V gene: TRBV29-1
CDR3 protein: CSVLMNGGPTGELFF

J gene: TRBJ2-7
V gene: TRBV27
CDR3 protein: CASSPLGTSGSREQYF

J gene: TRBJ1-4
V gene: TRBV7-9
CDR3 protein: CASSQLGAGGKEKLFF

J gene: TRBJ2-1
V gene: TRBV7-2
CDR3 protein: CASSPGTFSYNEQFF

J gene: TRBJ2-7
V gene: TRBV20-1
CDR3 protein: CSALSALGSIYEQYF

J gene: TRBJ2-7
V gene: TRBV28
CDR3 protein: CASSLLRRSSYEQYF

J gene: TRBJ2-1
V gene: TRBV19
CDR3 protein: CASSFSGSSYNEQFF

J gene: TRBJ2-3
V gene: TRBV29-1
CDR3 protein: CSVVIAGGQYF

J gene: TRBJ2-2
V gene: TRBV7-3
CDR3 protein: CASSLQNSGELFF

J gene: TRBJ2-3
V gene: TRBV27
CDR3 protein: CASSRRVYGGRASTDTQYF

J gene: TRBJ1-1
V gene: TRBV11-1
CDR3 protein: CASSPGRAGTEAFF

J gene: TRBJ1-1
V gene: TRBV2
CDR3 protein: CASSRDIAGEAFF

J gene: TRBJ1-5
V gene: TRBV12-3/TRBV12-4
CDR3 protein: CASSDRAQPQHF

J gene: TRBJ2-7
V gene: TRBV11-2
CDR3 protein: CASSLDPGTSEQYF

J gene: TRBJ1-1
V gene: TRBV6-1
CDR3 protein: CASSEALGLMNTEAFF